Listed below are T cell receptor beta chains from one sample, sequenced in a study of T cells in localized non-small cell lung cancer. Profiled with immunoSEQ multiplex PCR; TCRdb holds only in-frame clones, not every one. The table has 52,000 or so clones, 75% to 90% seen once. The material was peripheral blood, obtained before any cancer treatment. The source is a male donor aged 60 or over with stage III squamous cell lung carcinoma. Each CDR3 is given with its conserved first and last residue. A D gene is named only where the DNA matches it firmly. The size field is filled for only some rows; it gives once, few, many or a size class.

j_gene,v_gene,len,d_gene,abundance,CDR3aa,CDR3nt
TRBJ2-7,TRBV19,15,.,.,CASSIVAQGSYEQYF,TGTGCCAGTAGTATAGTTGCGCAGGGGTCCTACGAGCAGTACTTC
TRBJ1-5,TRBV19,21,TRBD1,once,CASSSENDRGLSSWRNQPQHF,TGTGCCAGTAGTAGCGAAAACGACAGGGGCCTTTCGTCCTGGCGCAATCAGCCCCAGCATTTT
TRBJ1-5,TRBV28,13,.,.,CASRNPGVQPQHF,TGTGCCAGCCGTAACCCCGGGGTGCAGCCCCAGCATTTT
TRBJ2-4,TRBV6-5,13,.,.,CASTSPQGNIQYF,TGTGCCAGCACCTCTCCGCAGGGAAACATTCAGTACTTC
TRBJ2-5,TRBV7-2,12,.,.,CASSPSPGTQYF,TGTGCCAGCAGCCCCTCCCCGGGGACCCAGTACTTC
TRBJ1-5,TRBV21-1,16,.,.,CASTSRKTVGNQPQHF,TGTGCCAGCACCAGTCGGAAAACAGTAGGCAATCAGCCCCAGCATTTT
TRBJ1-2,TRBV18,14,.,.,CASSPPGQNYGYTF,TGTGCCAGCTCACCACCGGGCCAGAACTATGGCTACACCTTC
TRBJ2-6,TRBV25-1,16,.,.,CASSESRGGGANVLTF,TGTGCCAGCAGTGAGAGCCGGGGAGGTGGGGCCAACGTCCTGACTTTC
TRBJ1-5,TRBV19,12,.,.,CASSIEWGPQHF,TGTGCCAGTAGTATAGAATGGGGGCCCCAGCATTTT
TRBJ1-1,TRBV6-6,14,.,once,CASTHWAGNTEAFF,TGTGCCAGCACTCATTGGGCGGGGAACACTGAAGCTTTCTTT
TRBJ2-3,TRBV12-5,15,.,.,CASGLGQGTADTQYF,TGTGCTAGTGGTTTGGGGCAGGGAACAGCAGATACGCAGTATTTT
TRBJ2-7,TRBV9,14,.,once,CASTETGSSYEQYF,TGTGCCAGCACCGAAACCGGGAGCTCCTACGAGCAGTACTTC
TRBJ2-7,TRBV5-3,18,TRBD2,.,CARRSGLAPSLLTYEQYF,TGTGCCAGAAGATCCGGACTAGCACCATCCCTATTGACCTACGAGCAGTACTTC
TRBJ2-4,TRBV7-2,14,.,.,CASSLATGLDIQYF,TGTGCCAGCAGCTTGGCGACGGGTCTCGACATTCAGTACTTC
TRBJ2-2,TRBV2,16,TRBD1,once,CASSYPTGLNTGELFF,TGTGCCAGCAGTTATCCGACAGGGTTAAACACCGGGGAGCTGTTTTTT
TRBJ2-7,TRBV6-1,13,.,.,CASRGTPHHEQYF,TGTGCCAGCAGGGGAACACCTCACCACGAGCAGTACTTC
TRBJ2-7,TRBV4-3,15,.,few,CASSQDLSGGDEQYF,TGCGCCAGCAGCCAAGATCTCAGTGGCGGGGACGAGCAGTACTTC
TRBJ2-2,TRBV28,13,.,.,CASSLDYGGELFF,TGTGCCAGCAGTCTTGACTATGGCGGGGAGCTGTTTTTT
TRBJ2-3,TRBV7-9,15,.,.,CASSRQAPSTDTQYF,TGTGCCAGCAGCAGACAGGCCCCTAGCACAGATACGCAGTATTTT
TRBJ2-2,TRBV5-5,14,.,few,CASSLQVYTGELFF,TGTGCCAGCAGCTTGCAGGTTTACACCGGGGAGCTGTTTTTT
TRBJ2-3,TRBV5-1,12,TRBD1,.,CASSRQGDTQYF,TGCGCCAGCAGCCGACAGGGGGATACGCAGTATTTT
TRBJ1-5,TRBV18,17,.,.,CASSPIQGGGSNQPQHF,TGTGCCAGCTCACCTATACAGGGCGGCGGTAGCAATCAGCCCCAGCATTTT
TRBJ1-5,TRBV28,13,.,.,CASSFPGGQPQHF,TGTGCCAGCAGTTTTCCCGGGGGTCAGCCCCAGCATTTT
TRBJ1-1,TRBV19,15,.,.,CASSRRAELGTEAFF,TGTGCCAGTAGTCGCAGGGCCGAGTTGGGCACTGAAGCTTTCTTT
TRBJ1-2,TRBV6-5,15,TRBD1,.,CASSYFQGATYGYTF,TGTGCCAGCAGTTACTTTCAGGGGGCGACCTATGGCTACACCTTC
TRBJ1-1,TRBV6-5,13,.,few,CASSPYLNTEAFF,TGTGCCAGCAGTCCCTATTTGAACACTGAAGCTTTCTTT
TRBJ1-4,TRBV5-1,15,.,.,CASSLGGSTNEKLFF,TGCGCCAGCAGTCTCGGGGGTTCAACTAATGAAAAACTGTTTTTT
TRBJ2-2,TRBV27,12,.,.,CASSYFPGELFF,TGTGCCAGCAGTTATTTCCCCGGGGAGCTGTTTTTT
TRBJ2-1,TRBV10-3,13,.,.,CAIKDAPGNEQFF,TGTGCCATCAAAGACGCCCCGGGGAATGAGCAGTTCTTC
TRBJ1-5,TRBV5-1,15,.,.,CASRTSVNSNQPQHF,TGCGCCAGCAGGACATCCGTAAATAGCAATCAGCCCCAGCATTTT
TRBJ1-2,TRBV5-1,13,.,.,CASSRERNYGYTF,TGCGCCAGCAGCAGGGAAAGGAACTATGGCTACACCTTC
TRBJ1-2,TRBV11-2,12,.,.,CASSLEGPGYTF,TGTGCCAGCAGCTTAGAGGGGCCTGGCTACACCTTC
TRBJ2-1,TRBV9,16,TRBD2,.,CASSVATSGGVVEQFF,TGTGCCAGCAGCGTCGCAACTAGCGGGGGGGTAGTTGAGCAGTTCTTC
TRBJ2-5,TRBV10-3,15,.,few,CAISEEGRVLETQYF,TGTGCCATCAGTGAGGAGGGCCGGGTACTAGAGACCCAGTACTTC
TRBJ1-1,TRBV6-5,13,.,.,CASSVIMNTEAFF,TGTGCCAGCAGTGTAATTATGAACACTGAAGCTTTCTTT
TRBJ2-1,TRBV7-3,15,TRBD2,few,CASSLGTSDYNEQFF,TGTGCCAGCAGCTTAGGGACTAGCGATTACAATGAGCAGTTCTTC
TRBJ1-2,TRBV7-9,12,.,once,CASSLNRDGYTF,TGTGCCAGCAGCCTGAACAGGGACGGCTACACCTTC
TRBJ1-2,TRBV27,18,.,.,CASSLYGTQKQANYGYTF,TGTGCCAGCAGTTTATATGGGACCCAGAAGCAAGCTAACTATGGCTACACCTTC
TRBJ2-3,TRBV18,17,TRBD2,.,CASSPPSGGRRTDTQYF,TGTGCCAGCTCACCACCAAGCGGGGGGCGAAGGACAGATACGCAGTATTTT
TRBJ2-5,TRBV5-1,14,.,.,CASTGGGYQETQYF,TGCGCCAGCACCGGAGGGGGGTACCAAGAGACCCAGTACTTC
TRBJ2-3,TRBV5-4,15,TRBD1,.,CASSFDRGVTDTQYF,TGTGCCAGCAGCTTTGACAGGGGCGTCACAGATACGCAGTATTTT
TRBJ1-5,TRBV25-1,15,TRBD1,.,CASSGYRDSDQPQHF,TGTGCCAGCAGTGGATACCGGGACAGCGATCAGCCCCAGCATTTT
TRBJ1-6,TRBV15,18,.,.,CATSRDRGAGAYNSPLHF,TGTGCCACCAGCAGAGATCGAGGGGCAGGGGCCTATAATTCACCCCTCCACTTT
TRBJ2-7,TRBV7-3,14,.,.,CASSPQAGSYEQYF,TGTGCCAGCAGCCCCCAAGCTGGATCCTACGAGCAGTACTTC
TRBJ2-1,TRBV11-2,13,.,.,CASSEGIYNEQFF,TGTGCCAGCAGCGAGGGGATCTACAATGAGCAGTTCTTC
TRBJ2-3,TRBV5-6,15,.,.,CASSLRRRSTDTQYF,TGTGCCAGCAGCTTGAGGAGACGAAGCACAGATACGCAGTATTTT
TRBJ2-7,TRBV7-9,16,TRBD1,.,CASSRSAGTVAYEQYF,TGTGCCAGCAGCCGGTCCGCTGGGACAGTCGCCTACGAGCAGTACTTC
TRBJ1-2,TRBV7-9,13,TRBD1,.,CASNRDRLGGYTF,TGTGCCAGCAATCGGGACAGGCTAGGTGGCTACACCTTC
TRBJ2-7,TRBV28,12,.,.,CATGISSYEQYF,TGTGCCACCGGGATCTCCTCCTACGAGCAGTACTTC
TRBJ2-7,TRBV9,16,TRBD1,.,CASSATGGLSSYEQYF,TGTGCCAGCAGCGCGACAGGGGGGCTAAGCTCCTACGAGCAGTACTTC
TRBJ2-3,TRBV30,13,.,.,CAWSVSSTDTQYF,TGTGCCTGGAGTGTATCCAGCACAGATACGCAGTATTTT
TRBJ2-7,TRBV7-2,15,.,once,CASSLDPQGLGEQYF,TGTGCCAGCAGCTTAGATCCCCAGGGTTTGGGCGAGCAGTACTTC
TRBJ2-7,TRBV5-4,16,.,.,CASSDGVGAGVREQYF,TGTGCCAGCAGCGATGGTGTTGGTGCAGGGGTGAGGGAGCAGTACTTC
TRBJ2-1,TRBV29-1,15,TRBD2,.,CSVGSAGGSYNEQFF,TGCAGCGTTGGGTCAGCGGGAGGCTCCTACAATGAGCAGTTCTTC
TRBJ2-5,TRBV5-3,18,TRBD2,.,CARSLAETSGRVQETQYF,TGTGCCAGAAGCTTGGCCGAGACTAGCGGGAGGGTTCAAGAGACCCAGTACTTC